The 8 T cell receptor beta chains given below trace back to one sample, sequenced in a study of CD8 T cells in ankylosing spondylitis. Broader study findings: For ankylosing spondylitis blood, a TCR beta motif of seven to nine highly homologous variants appeared characteristic.

TCRdb fed the 5' RACE reads into MiXCR, producing one record per CDR3 protein. Of roughly 370,000 distinct CDR3 sequences in the sample, approximately 20% were seen once. These receptors lack a known antigen. Source material: blood, either unsorted or a sorted T cell fraction (not recorded which). The receptors come from a male donor with ankylosing spondylitis.

This clonotype occurred a few times. The chain uses TRBV4-2 and TRBJ2-3; 7 bases are shared with TRBD2. Germline values: CDR1 LGHNA, CDR2 YNFKEQ. Trimming at V came to 4 bases and at J to 4 bases, leaving 8 bases not matched to a gene. This CDR3 spans 15 amino acids. In DNA, the CDR3 is TGTGCCAGCAGCCGGGGGGGTGGAGAGGCAGATACGCAGTATTTT. Its protein is CASSRGGGEADTQYF.

This clonotype was seen only a few times. CDR3 loop: CATSREGVRIQNEQFF. The DNA of the CDR3 is TGTGCCACCAGCAGAGAGGGCGTACGGATCCAGAATGAGCAGTTCTTC. The rearrangement joins TRBV15 to TRBJ2-1; no firm D call. The CDR3 covers 16 residues. CDR1 and CDR2 (germline): LNHNV, YYDKDF (reference sequence). Trimming removed 0 bases at V and 7 bases at J, with 16 bases between.

This clonotype was observed a handful of times. CDR3 protein: CSVDISGSVNEQFF. The CDR3 DNA follows: TGCAGCGTTGACATTAGCGGGAGTGTAAATGAGCAGTTCTTC. This rearrangement joins TRBV29-1 to TRBJ2-1, with 9 positions matching TRBD2. The length of the CDR3 is 14 residues. Germline CDR1 reads SQVTM; CDR2 reads ANQGSEA. With V trimmed by 3 bases and J by 7 bases, 7 bases remained unmatched.

J is TRBJ1-5 and V is TRBV6-2 or TRBV6-3, with no clear D. The CDR3 sequence is 14 residues long. Trimming removed 8 bases from V and 9 bases from J, with 20 bases in between. Germline values: CDR1 MNHEY, CDR2 SVGEGT. CDR3 sequence reads: CASQLVGSGGPQHF. The CDR3 nucleotides are TGTGCCAGCCAACTAGTAGGGTCCGGAGGGCCCCAGCATTTT.

This clonotype was counted a few times. The chain recombines TRBV5-1 with TRBJ1-6; tentatively, D is TRBD1 (5 bases). This CDR3 comprises 16 residues. CDR1 and CDR2 from the germline V gene are SGHRS and YFSETQ. Trimming cost V 0 bases and J 8 bases, with 15 bases left between them. CDR3 DNA: TGCGCCAGCAGCTTGGATCCCACAGGAAGGGATTCACCCCTCCACTTT. Translation: CASSLDPTGRDSPLHF.

Only a few counts were recorded for this clonotype. The chain uses TRBV3-1 and TRBJ2-1, with 13 positions matching TRBD2. From germline, CDR1 is LGHDT and CDR2 YNNKEL (reference sequence). Trimming cost V 4 bases and J 4 bases; bases outside gene matches: 7. The CDR3 totals 17 residues. The CDR3 DNA reads TGTGCCAGCAGCCCGATGACGGGACTAGCGGGATACAATGAGCAGTTCTTC. It translates to CASSPMTGLAGYNEQFF.

This chain links TRBV5-1 with TRBJ1-2; 9 bases match TRBD1. V shed 4 bases, J shed 6 bases, and the junction held 7 bases outside the gene matches. The length of the CDR3 is 14 residues. Looked up from germline, CDR1 is SGHRS and CDR2 is YFSETQ. The CDR3 sequence is CASSIRDRDDGYTF. The CDR3 DNA follows: TGCGCCAGCAGCATACGGGACAGGGACGATGGCTACACCTTC.

The chain combines TRBV28 with TRBJ1-5; no clear D gene. CDR1 is MDHEN, CDR2 SYDVKM, per germline. The CDR3 has 15 residues. Trimming stripped 2 bases from V and 2 bases from J, with 10 bases between. CDR3 in amino acids: CASSLRRHGNQPQHF. The DNA of the CDR3 is TGTGCCAGCAGTTTAAGGAGGCATGGCAATCAGCCCCAGCATTTT. Full variable domain (outside the CDR3, taken from reference TRBV28 and TRBJ1-5): DVKVTQSSRYLVKRTGEKVFLECVQDMDHENMFWYRQDPGLGLRLIYFSYDVKMKEKGDIPEGYSVSREKKERFSLILESASTNQTSMYLCASSLRRHGNQPQHFGDGTRLSIL.